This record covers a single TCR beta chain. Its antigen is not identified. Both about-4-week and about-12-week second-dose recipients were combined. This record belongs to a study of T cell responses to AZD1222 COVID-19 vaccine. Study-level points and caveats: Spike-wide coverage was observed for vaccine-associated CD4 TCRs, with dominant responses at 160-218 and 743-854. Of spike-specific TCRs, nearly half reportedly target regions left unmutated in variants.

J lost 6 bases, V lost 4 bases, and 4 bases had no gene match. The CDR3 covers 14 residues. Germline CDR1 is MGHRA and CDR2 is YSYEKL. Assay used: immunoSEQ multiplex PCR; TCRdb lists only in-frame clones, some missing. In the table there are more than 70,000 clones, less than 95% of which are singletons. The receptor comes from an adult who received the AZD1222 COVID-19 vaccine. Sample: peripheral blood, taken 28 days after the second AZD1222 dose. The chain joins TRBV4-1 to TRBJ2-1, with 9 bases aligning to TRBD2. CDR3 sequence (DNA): TGCGCCAGCAGCCTTCTAGCGGGAATCAATGAGCAGTTCTTC. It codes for CASSLLAGINEQFF.